This T cell receptor beta chain was profiled in a study of identifying expanded T cells in peripheral blood. The CDR3 covers 14 residues. Looked up from germline, CDR1 is MNHEY and CDR2 is SVGAGI. V was shortened by 0 bases and J by 6 bases, with 8 bases between the two germline ends. The protocol was immunoSEQ multiplex PCR, while the TCRdb copy is restricted to in-frame clones and leaves out a portion. The sample includes 81,000 or so clones, 80% to 85% of them seen just once. Sequencing was carried out using blood. The sequence was obtained from a person between 18 and 70 years old in good health. This rearrangement joins TRBV6-5 to TRBJ2-2; the D is unclear. The DNA for the CDR3 is TGTGCCAGCAGTTACTCGATACAAGCCGGGGAGCTGTTTTTT. Encoded protein: CASSYSIQAGELFF.